A selection of T cell receptor beta chains follows, all from one sample in a study of PD-L1 blockade in urothelial cancer. Generated by immunoSEQ multiplex PCR, the TCRdb table keeps only in-frame clones and is missing some. The table records under 55,000 clones, roughly 80% of them present only once. Here the sequenced sample was PBMCs, taken around atezolizumab (anti-PD-L1) treatment. The receptors were sampled from a man between 70 and 80 years old with urothelial cancer. CDR3s leave out the opening cysteine and the closing phenylalanine or tryptophan. D genes are given only for firm matches. Expanded clones are given a class, and other clones once, few, many or no size at all.

D gene	clone size	V gene	J gene	CDR3 protein
.	.	TRBV28	TRBJ2-1	ASSHRAGSYNEQF
TRBD2	.	TRBV7-3	TRBJ2-3	ASSPGLVGGSDTQY
.	.	TRBV7-2	TRBJ1-5	ASSSLLNQPQH
.	.	TRBV4-3	TRBJ2-7	ASSQERSYEQY
TRBD1	.	TRBV18	TRBJ2-1	ASSNRGENEQF
.	.	TRBV19	TRBJ2-7	ASAGLPGYEQY
TRBD1	.	TRBV10-3	TRBJ1-1	AIRVDRGGAF
.	few	TRBV13	TRBJ2-7	ASSSPGRLTELYEQY
.	.	TRBV2	TRBJ2-1	ASRNSPIFNEQF
TRBD2	.	TRBV7-2	TRBJ2-5	ASSLGLAGGGETQY
.	few	TRBV9	TRBJ2-7	ASSAASAREQY
.	once	TRBV7-8	TRBJ1-1	ASSLRSGFAF
TRBD1	.	TRBV19	TRBJ1-5	ASSLTGGNQPQH
TRBD2	.	TRBV19	TRBJ2-7	ASSTREAYEQY
.	.	TRBV5-6	TRBJ1-5	ASSSDRFNQPQH
.	.	TRBV9	TRBJ1-4	ASSLTGTMKGGEKLF
.	.	TRBV7-8	TRBJ1-4	ASSPLGANEKLF
TRBD1	once	TRBV7-3	TRBJ2-4	ASSLTGQGNIQY
.	few	TRBV2	TRBJ2-3	ALRTPLTDTQY
.	many	TRBV19	TRBJ1-1	ASSILGGLTRAF
.	once	TRBV11-3	TRBJ2-7	ASSRDREEDEQY
.	.	TRBV5-1	TRBJ1-2	ASSLDSYGGSGYT
TRBD1	.	TRBV5-4	TRBJ2-1	ASSPSGTANNEQF
.	.	TRBV15	TRBJ1-1	ATSRDHSTNTEAF
.	.	TRBV27	TRBJ1-2	ASSLRGLGGYT
.	once	TRBV2	TRBJ2-3	ASSEKQGTDTQY
.	.	TRBV7-8	TRBJ2-7	ASGPSTPTYEQY
TRBD2	.	TRBV13	TRBJ2-2	ASSLDQWGLANNTGELF
TRBD1	once	TRBV30	TRBJ1-5	ACSAGGLGAPQH
TRBD1	.	TRBV4-3	TRBJ1-2	ASSQGQGVGYT
.	.	TRBV28	TRBJ2-2	ASGFPRGIMRGELF
TRBD2	.	TRBV28	TRBJ2-1	ASRRAGGSYNEQF
.	.	TRBV7-3	TRBJ2-7	ASSSLLTSSLGFYEQY
TRBD2	.	TRBV6-5	TRBJ2-1	ASSYSSGVSNEQF
TRBD1	few	TRBV19	TRBJ1-1	ASSSSGQGETEAF
TRBD1	.	TRBV6-6	TRBJ2-7	ASSSGTGTYEQY
TRBD2	once	TRBV5-1	TRBJ2-2	ASSHLTSGLNTGELF
TRBD2	.	TRBV9	TRBJ2-1	ASSVGLASYNEQF
.	.	TRBV27	TRBJ2-2	ASRISGLTGPGELF
TRBD2	.	TRBV7-2	TRBJ2-7	ASSLSSGNYEQY
TRBD2	.	TRBV6-6	TRBJ2-5	ASSISGSAQETQY
.	.	TRBV2	TRBJ1-6	ASSRLGEGNSPLH
TRBD1	.	TRBV5-1	TRBJ2-3	ASRNTGASTDTQY
.	.	TRBV5-6	TRBJ2-5	ASSLEFSSSEETQY
.	.	TRBV27	TRBJ2-7	ASSTSGTYEQY
.	.	TRBV6-1	TRBJ1-5	ASSDLTGRAQH
TRBD2	few	TRBV5-1	TRBJ2-3	ASSRGTSGSLVTDTQY
.	.	TRBV28	TRBJ2-3	ASSFGGGTAVTDTQY
.	.	TRBV20-1	TRBJ2-1	SASDNEQF
TRBD1	.	TRBV5-1	TRBJ1-2	ASSFSGTANYGYT
.	few	TRBV30	TRBJ1-1	AWSGQTEAF
.	.	TRBV5-1	TRBJ2-6	ASAREHWANVLT
.	medium-sized	TRBV6-5	TRBJ2-1	ASSYNLYYNEQF
TRBD2	.	TRBV11-2	TRBJ2-7	ASSSYPYGLAGREQY